This T cell receptor beta chain was found in a study of neoadjuvant anti-PD-1 for oral cavity cancer. Study-wide context: Nivolumab at 3 mg/kg was mostly given biweekly, three to four doses, pre-surgery. General study findings and limits: Larger post-treatment preexisting tumor clones tracked with greater tumor shrinkage.

Germline V CDR1 and CDR2: SGHTA, FQGNSA. The CDR3 is made up of 15 amino acids. Trimming left V 4 bases short and J 5 bases short, with 17 bases between. As for this clone: The antigen is undetermined.

Tumor libraries mostly used roughly 4.8 ug genomic DNA, two replicates each. Using immunoSEQ multiplex PCR, the repertoire was profiled, and TCRdb retains in-frame clones only, with some absent. The sample gives about 11,000 clones, 40% to 65% of which show up once; over 20% is in the top ten. The genes are TRBV7-2 and TRBJ1-1; D gene ambiguous. Sequenced material: tumor tissue, taken before nivolumab (anti-PD-1) treatment. This sequence was found in a person aged 35-80 years with oral cavity squamous cell carcinoma. CDR3 sequence: CASSSPVGPGTEAFF. In nucleotides, the CDR3 is TGTGCCAGCAGCTCCCCCGTAGGACCTGGGACTGAAGCTTTCTTT.